The next 18 T cell receptor beta chains were all read from a single sample in a study of blood T cell repertoires in COVID-19. Clones were sequenced by immunoSEQ multiplex PCR, and TCRdb holds only the in-frame ones, with some missing. There are some 56,000 clones in the sample; less than 85% occur only once, and around 18% lies in the top ten. The sample comprised peripheral blood. These receptors came from a woman in her 50s with active or convalescent COVID-19.

This clone occurred a few times. The J gene is TRBJ1-3, the V gene TRBV3-1 (or the pseudogene TRBV3-2), with a weak D call TRBD1 (6 bases). The ends were cut back, 0 bases at V and 2 bases at J, with 11 bases in the middle. The CDR3 sequence is 16 residues long. CDR1 is LGHDT and CDR2 is YNNKEL in the germline V gene (reference sequence). CDR3 DNA: TGTGCCAGCAGCCAAGATCGGGGGGCGGCTGGAAACACCATATATTTT. It is translated as CASSQDRGAAGNTIYF.

This chain links TRBV28 with TRBJ2-7, with 10 bases lining up with TRBD1. V trimming: 4 bases; J trimming: 5 bases; junction bases outside the gene matches: 8. This CDR3 is 15 amino acids long. In germline, CDR1 is MDHEN, CDR2 SYDVKM. CDR3 nucleotides: TGTGCCAGCAGTTCTCCGGGACAGGGGTTCGACGAGCAGTACTTC. This encodes CASSSPGQGFDEQYF.

The chain recombines TRBV25-1 with TRBJ2-1, with a weak D call TRBD2 (9 bases). The germline V gene has CDR1 MGHDK and CDR2 SYGVNS. The CDR3 sequence is 18 residues long. Trimming stripped 10 bases from V and 4 bases from J, with 29 bases between. In nucleotides, the CDR3 is TGTGCCACACGGCGGCAGGGGGCGAGTAGCGGGGGTTACAATGAGCAGTTCTTC. It is translated as CATRRQGASSGGYNEQFF.

This clone was seen more than once but under ten times. The chain is built from TRBV25-1 and TRBJ1-6; 8 bases agree with TRBD1. Trimming took 6 bases from V and 10 from J; bases not matched to a gene: 8. CDR1 and CDR2 from the germline V gene are MGHDK and SYGVNS. The CDR3 length is 14 residues. The CDR3 DNA reads TGTGCCAGCAGCCAAGACAGGGGTGGATCACCCCTCCACTTT. Translating it yields CASSQDRGGSPLHF.

Here the CDR3 DNA reads TGTGCCAGCAGCACAGGGGTTACCGGGGAGCTGTTTTTT. Protein: CASSTGVTGELFF. V is TRBV7-9 and J is TRBJ2-2; the match to TRBD1 covers 7 bases. The CDR3 is made up of 13 amino acids. V was clipped by 5 bases and J by 5 bases; unmatched bases: 2. CDR1 and CDR2 from the germline V gene are SEHNR and FQNEAQ (reference sequence).

The chain joins TRBV10-1 to TRBJ2-3, with TRBD2 as a possible D gene (5 bases). Trimming left V 3 bases short and J 0 bases short, with 10 bases between. There are 15 residues in the CDR3. CDR1 is WNHNN, CDR2 SYGVQD, per germline (reference sequence). The CDR3 is CASSDGAASTDTQYF. The CDR3 nucleotides read TGCGCCAGCAGTGATGGAGCGGCGAGCACAGATACGCAGTATTTT.

The chain recombines TRBV9 with TRBJ2-7, with 10 bases aligning to TRBD1. The V segment lost 0 bases and the J segment 3 bases; nucleotides outside the gene matches: 0. The CDR3 is 14 residues long. The germline gives CDR1 SGDLS, CDR2 YYNGEE. As DNA, the CDR3 is TGTGCCAGCAGCGTAGGGGACAGGGGCTACGAGCAGTACTTC. Protein: CASSVGDRGYEQYF.

The chain employs TRBV3-1 (or the pseudogene TRBV3-2) and TRBJ1-2; D gene uncertain. This CDR3 has 14 amino acids. Germline V gene sequence: CDR1 LGHDT, CDR2 YNNKEL (reference sequence). The V end lost 1 base, the J end lost 5 bases, and 11 bases lay between the germline ends. CDR3 region: CASSQGLSPYGYTF. The CDR3 coding sequence is TGTGCCAGCAGCCAAGGACTATCCCCTTATGGCTACACCTTC.

This clone showed up just once. V usage is TRBV6-5 and J usage is TRBJ2-5, with D perhaps matching TRBD2 (5 bases). The CDR3 has 13 amino acids. The germline V and J ends were trimmed by 8 bases and 5 bases, with 15 bases remaining between them. Germline values: CDR1 MNHEY, CDR2 SVGAGI. CDR3 nucleotides: TGTGCCAGCGGACTCCCCCGCACGGAGACCCAGTACTTC. Translating gives CASGLPRTETQYF.

This clone occurred a few times. As DNA, the CDR3 is TGCGCCAGCAGCCAAGGGGGACAGGGAGGTAGAGAAAAACTGTTTTTT. It translates to CASSQGGQGGREKLFF. This chain links TRBV4-1 with TRBJ1-4; TRBD1 matches at 9 bases. This CDR3 has 16 residues. V dropped 1 base and J dropped 8; count of bases not matched to a gene: 8. Germline V gene sequence: CDR1 MGHRA, CDR2 YSYEKL.

This sequence joins TRBV21-1 and TRBJ1-6; TRBD1, the table's D call, was not compared with the DNA. TRBV21-1 is a listed pseudogene. CDR3 size: 18 residues. The DNA for the CDR3 is TGTGCCAGCAGCCAAATAGAGTGGGGGCAGGGCTTTAATTCACCCCTCCACTTT. Translating gives CASSQIEWGQGFNSPLHF.

This sequence joins TRBV28 and TRBJ2-7; D is unresolved. The germline V gene has CDR1 MDHEN and CDR2 SYDVKM. This CDR3 is 15 amino acids long. Trimming cost V 5 bases and J 6 bases, with 20 bases left between them. CDR3 nucleotide sequence: TGTGCCAGCAGTACCTTTGAGTCACTTTCGGGCGAGCAGTACTTC. Residues: CASSTFESLSGEQYF.

The genes are TRBV29-1 and TRBJ2-1; no clear D gene. Germline CDR1 reads SQVTM; CDR2 reads ANQGSEA. Deletions cut 6 bases from V and 0 bases from J, with 6 bases between. There are 12 residues in the CDR3. The CDR3 DNA reads as TGCAGCGTCCTTAGCTCCTACAATGAGCAGTTCTTC. It translates to CSVLSSYNEQFF.

This rearrangement joins TRBV4-1 to TRBJ1-2; D remains ambiguous. Per germline, CDR1 MGHRA and CDR2 YSYEKL. The CDR3 covers 12 residues. The V end was cut by 6 bases, the J end by 0 bases, with 5 bases between. The DNA for the CDR3 is TGCGCCAGCAGAGGAGCTAACTATGGCTACACCTTC. Its protein is CASRGANYGYTF.

V gene TRBV5-1 combines with J gene TRBJ2-4; tentatively, D is TRBD2 (5 bases). This CDR3 has 14 amino acids. CDR1 SGHRS and CDR2 YFSETQ come from the germline V gene. V gave up 2 bases and J gave up 3 bases, with 9 bases separating them. The CDR3 protein is CASSFEGVKNIQYF. The CDR3 DNA is TGCGCCAGCAGCTTCGAGGGCGTCAAAAACATTCAGTACTTC.

V and J are TRBV6-5 and TRBJ2-7; D possibly corresponds to TRBD2 (5 bases). V lost 10 bases to trimming and J lost 5 bases, with 15 bases between them. The length of the CDR3 is 12 residues. The germline V gene has CDR1 MNHEY and CDR2 SVGAGI. CDR3 nucleotide sequence: TGTGCCACCTTCGGGCTAGCCCACGAGCAGTACTTC. It translates to CATFGLAHEQYF.

V gene TRBV29-1 combines with J gene TRBJ1-3, with 10 bases aligning to TRBD1. The V segment lost 7 bases and the J segment 0 bases; nucleotides outside the gene matches: 9. CDR1 is SQVTM, CDR2 ANQGSEA, per germline. CDR3 length: 16 residues. Here the CDR3 reads CSAGQGQGSSGNTIYF. The CDR3 DNA sequence: TGCAGCGCCGGACAGGGACAGGGGAGCTCTGGAAACACCATATATTTT.

This clone was picked up a small number of times. CDR3 sequence reads: CASSLDSYGYTF. CDR3 DNA: TGTGCCAGCAGTTTGGACAGCTATGGCTACACCTTC. This rearrangement joins TRBV28 to TRBJ1-2; maybe TRBD1 (6 bases). CDR1 and CDR2 from the germline V gene are MDHEN and SYDVKM. The CDR3 runs 12 residues. Trimming left V 3 bases short and J 4 bases short, with 6 bases between.